This entry lists 31 T cell receptor beta chains sequenced from one sample in a study of monozygotic twins with inflammatory bowel disease. From its re-call of the 5' RACE reads, TCRdb lists each CDR3 protein once, without DNA. Its table records about 300,000 distinct CDR3 sequences. Sequencing input: blood. The receptors were sampled from a human donor with ulcerative colitis or Crohn's disease, or a healthy co-twin of an affected twin (not recorded which).

The chain combines TRBV6-2 or TRBV6-3 with TRBJ2-2; the TCRdb D gene call, TRBD1, has no DNA to confirm it. This CDR3 has 15 amino acids. CDR1 and CDR2 (germline): MNHEY, SVGEGT. The CDR3 loop is CASSYIQGGSGELFF.

This chain links TRBV5-1 with TRBJ2-7. This CDR3 comprises 15 residues. Germline V lookup: CDR1 SGHRS, CDR2 YFSETQ. CDR3 amino acids: CASSSDGSGNYEQYF.

J is TRBJ2-7 and V is TRBV20-1; TCRdb designates TRBD1, a call that cannot be tested without DNA. This CDR3 spans 12 amino acids. CDR1 DFQATT and CDR2 SNEGSKA come from the germline V gene (reference sequence). CDR3 protein: CSAGAGQSEQYF.

The rearrangement links TRBV2 to TRBJ1-4; the TCRdb call, TRBD1, lacks DNA for checking. The CDR3 is 15 amino acids. CDR1 and CDR2 from the germline V gene are SNHLY and FYNNEI. The CDR3 loop is CASSVDRGSNEKLFF.

The gene calls are TRBV4-2 and TRBJ2-2; TCRdb indicates TRBD2, and absent DNA this call remains unverified. This CDR3 spans 16 amino acids. Per the germline V gene, CDR1 is LGHNA and CDR2 is YNFKEQ. CDR3: CASSPRLAGNTGELFF.

The CDR3 sequence: CSVEIPGQWNEQFF. The chain has TRBV29-1 and TRBJ2-1; as DNA is missing, the TRBD1 call by TCRdb cannot be tested. The CDR3 length is 14 residues. The V gene's germline CDR1 is SQVTM and CDR2 ANQGSEA.

The chain carries TRBV5-1 and TRBJ2-7; TCRdb calls TRBD1, which cannot be checked without DNA. This CDR3 has 13 amino acids. From germline, CDR1 is SGHRS and CDR2 YFSETQ. This CDR3 reads CASSFPGTDEQYF.

The V call is TRBV4-3, the J call TRBJ1-1; TCRdb's D gene call, TRBD1, goes unchecked for lack of DNA. Germline assignment: CDR1 LGHNA and CDR2 YSLEER. The CDR3 has 14 amino acids. CDR3 in amino acids: CASTPGTGDGKAFF.

This chain connects TRBV18 to TRBJ1-1; TCRdb proposes TRBD1, but this gene call is untestable without DNA. The CDR3 spans 16 residues. The germline V gene encodes CDR1 KGHSH and CDR2 LQKENI. The CDR3 reads CASSLRQGSLNTEAFF.

The chain links TRBV12-3 or TRBV12-4 to TRBJ2-7; TCRdb reports TRBD1, a call that lacks DNA to check it against. This CDR3 spans 14 amino acids. The CDR3 loop reads CASSNRGASYEQYF.

The gene calls are TRBV28 and TRBJ2-7. This CDR3 comprises 13 residues. Germline CDR1 MDHEN, CDR2 SYDVKM. The chain's CDR3 is CASSPYFGYEQYF.

V and J are TRBV27 and TRBJ1-2; the TCRdb call, TRBD1, lacks DNA for checking. Germline V gives CDR1 MNHEY, CDR2 SMNVEV (reference sequence). This CDR3 contains 15 residues. The CDR3: CASSLSNTGNYGYTF.

The CDR3 loop is CASSKRLSGKPQETQYF. This rearrangement joins TRBV21-1 to TRBJ2-5; lacking DNA, the TRBD2 call made by TCRdb goes unchecked. TRBV21-1 is labeled a pseudogene. The CDR3 is made up of 17 amino acids.

The chain uses TRBV28 and TRBJ2-1; TCRdb's D call, TRBD2, is unchecked because there is no DNA. Germline CDR1 reads MDHEN; CDR2 reads SYDVKM. The CDR3 length is 15 residues. The CDR3 is CASSYSGRVYNEQFF.

The CDR3 is CASSRSGGASTDTQYF. The chain is built from TRBV5-1 and TRBJ2-3; TCRdb lists TRBD2, though no DNA is available to test this call. From germline, CDR1 is SGHRS and CDR2 YFSETQ. The CDR3 is 16 amino acids.

The chain couples TRBV6-4 to TRBJ2-1; with no DNA, the TCRdb D assignment of TRBD1 cannot be verified. The CDR3 runs to 15 residues. From germline, CDR1 is MRHNA and CDR2 SNTAGT. The CDR3 is CASSDDRGISNEQFF.

V usage is TRBV5-4 and J usage is TRBJ2-2. CDR1 SGHNT and CDR2 YYREEE come from the germline V gene (reference sequence). CDR3 length equals 13 residues. The CDR3 loop reads CASSLPNTGELFF.

The chain employs TRBV20-1 and TRBJ1-1; TCRdb designates TRBD1, a call that cannot be tested without DNA. Germline V gives CDR1 DFQATT, CDR2 SNEGSKA (reference sequence). The CDR3 has 18 amino acids. The CDR3 loop reads CSARSYQQGYPMNTEAFF.

V usage is TRBV27 and J usage is TRBJ1-1. The CDR3 sequence is 15 residues long. The germline V gene has CDR1 MNHEY and CDR2 SMNVEV (reference sequence). CDR3 residues: CASSLSLAANTEAFF.

V gene TRBV6-5 combines with J gene TRBJ2-2; the TCRdb call, TRBD1, lacks DNA for checking. Germline CDR1 and CDR2: MNHEY and SVGAGI. This CDR3 has 16 residues. The CDR3: CASSYTRTVNTGELFF.

The chain uses TRBV12-3 or TRBV12-4 and TRBJ1-2; TCRdb names TRBD1, which stays unverified in the absence of DNA. The CDR3 loop spans 14 amino acids. The chain's CDR3 is CASSLGAEYYGYTF.

The chain carries TRBV5-6 and TRBJ2-5. The germline V gene encodes CDR1 SGHDT and CDR2 YYEEEE. The CDR3 runs 13 residues. CDR3 in amino acids: CASSLRNGETQYF.

This chain joins TRBV5-1 and TRBJ2-3; TCRdb returns TRBD2, unconfirmable since there is no DNA. The CDR3 has 15 residues. Germline-derived CDR1 and CDR2 are SGHRS and YFSETQ. CDR3: CASSLAGGQTDTQYF.

The CDR3 spells CAWMETNTDTQYF. The V call is TRBV30, the J call TRBJ2-3. Germline CDR1 GTSNPN, CDR2 SVGIG (reference sequence). The CDR3 totals 13 residues.

The chain is built from TRBV18 and TRBJ2-5; no DNA is available, so the TRBD2 call from TCRdb remains unchecked. CDR1 and CDR2 from the germline V gene are KGHSH and LQKENI. The CDR3 totals 13 residues. CDR3 sequence: CASSPGLLETQYF.

The chain joins TRBV4-3 to TRBJ1-5; TCRdb designates TRBD1, a call that cannot be tested without DNA. The germline CDR1 and CDR2 sequences are LGHNA and YSLEER. The CDR3 length is 15 residues. The CDR3 here is CASSLGQGTRQPQHF.

J is TRBJ2-1 and V is TRBV3-1; no DNA is available, so the TRBD2 call from TCRdb remains unchecked. Looked up from germline, CDR1 is LGHDT and CDR2 is YNNKEL (reference sequence). The CDR3 has 14 amino acids. CDR3 amino acids: CAKQRDQLVDEQFF.

The chain links TRBV7-2 to TRBJ2-7; TCRdb picks TRBD1, but there is no DNA to check that call. CDR3 size: 16 residues. Germline V gene sequence: CDR1 SGHTA, CDR2 FQGNSA. The CDR3 loop reads CASSLMIIGTLFEQYF.

The chain employs TRBV9 and TRBJ2-1. This CDR3 region has 15 residues. CDR1 is SGDLS and CDR2 is YYNGEE in the germline V gene. CDR3 amino acids: CASSVDESSYNEQFF.

V usage is TRBV5-1 and J usage is TRBJ2-5; TCRdb's assignment of TRBD2 cannot be checked, as there is no DNA. CDR1 SGHRS and CDR2 YFSETQ come from the germline V gene. The CDR3 has 14 residues. The chain's CDR3 is CASSSSRDRETQYF.

J is TRBJ2-1 and V is TRBV28; the D call from TCRdb, TRBD2, cannot be confirmed without DNA. Per the germline V gene, CDR1 is MDHEN and CDR2 is SYDVKM. The CDR3 totals 12 residues. CDR3 amino acids: CASSAGGTEQFF.